The next 25 T cell receptor beta chains were all read from a single sample in a study of coeliac disease. Clones were read by immunoSEQ multiplex PCR, and TCRdb kept only the in-frame ones, dropping some. Seen here are about 4,300 clones, 50% to 65% observed once, and the top ten hold roughly 15%. Sequenced: intraepithelial lymphocytes from the gut. These receptors were taken from a human donor with active celiac disease.

This chain uses TRBV5-1 with TRBJ2-1; 8 positions match TRBD2. The trim removed 4 bases at V and 4 bases at J, leaving 10 bases unmatched. Germline CDR1 and CDR2: SGHRS and YFSETQ. This CDR3 is built from 16 residues. CDR3 sequence: CASSGYPSGGYNEQFF. CDR3 bases: TGCGCCAGCAGCGGATACCCGAGCGGGGGTTACAATGAGCAGTTCTTC.

This sequence joins TRBV11-3 and TRBJ2-6, with D unclear. There are 17 residues in the CDR3. Trimming pared 5 bases from V and 5 bases from J, leaving 19 bases between. Germline V gene lookup returns CDR1 SGHNT and CDR2 YENEEA. The CDR3 loop reads CASSSQSRQSRANVLTF. The CDR3 region has the DNA TGTGCCAGCAGCAGTCAGTCTCGACAAAGTCGGGCCAACGTCCTGACTTTC.

This clone was seen a handful of times. This sequence joins TRBV11-3 and TRBJ2-1; maybe TRBD2 (7 bases). Germline V CDR1 and CDR2: SGHNT, YENEEA. The CDR3 is 15 residues long. The V and J ends lost 5 bases and 3 bases respectively, with 14 bases between them. CDR3 nucleotides: TGTGCCAGCAGCCCTGTGGGAGGGGGCTACAATGAGCAGTTCTTC. It yields the protein CASSPVGGGYNEQFF.

V is TRBV5-6 and J is TRBJ1-6; 8 bases line up with TRBD1. The CDR3 contains 15 residues. Trimming removed 5 bases from V and 6 bases from J; junction bases left unmatched: 7. Germline values: CDR1 SGHDT, CDR2 YYEEEE. The CDR3 loop reads CASSRDRGGNSPLHF. DNA of the CDR3: TGTGCCAGCAGTCGCGACAGGGGTGGTAATTCACCCCTCCACTTT.

The J gene is TRBJ2-2, the V gene TRBV7-2, with D maybe TRBD1 (6 bases). V was shortened by 5 bases and J by 6 bases, with 13 bases between the two germline ends. There are 14 residues in the CDR3. Germline CDR1 is SGHTA and CDR2 is FQGNSA. CDR3 nucleotides: TGTGCCAGCAGCCCGCCACAGGGAGCCGGGGAGCTGTTTTTT. Its translation is CASSPPQGAGELFF.

In its sample, this clone is large. The V call is TRBV6-1, the J call TRBJ1-1; tentatively, D is TRBD1 (5 bases). Per germline, CDR1 MNHNS and CDR2 SASEGT. This CDR3 contains 12 residues. Trimming cost V 5 bases and J 5 bases, with 9 bases left between them. CDR3 coding DNA: TGTGCCAGCAGTAGGGGAGGGACTGAAGCTTTCTTT. This sequence encodes CASSRGGTEAFF.

The chain has TRBV4-3 and TRBJ2-7, with D possibly matching TRBD1 (6 bases). Between the trimmed V and J ends, which lost 2 bases and 7 bases, there was a span of 12 bases. The CDR3 is 13 amino acids. CDR1 is LGHNA and CDR2 is YSLEER in the germline V gene. CDR3 sequence reads: CASSQWTAWEQYF. Here the CDR3 DNA reads TGCGCCAGCAGCCAATGGACAGCCTGGGAGCAGTACTTC.

V gene TRBV13 combines with J gene TRBJ1-1; D is uncertain. The germline V gene has CDR1 PRHDT and CDR2 FYEKMQ (reference sequence). The CDR3 runs 12 residues. Trimming took off 5 bases at V and 3 bases at J, with 7 bases between the two ends. This chain's CDR3 is CASSVADTEAFF. Here the CDR3 DNA reads TGTGCCAGCAGCGTAGCAGACACTGAAGCTTTCTTT.

This chain joins TRBV9 and TRBJ2-3; 10 bases map to TRBD2. Germline values: CDR1 SGDLS, CDR2 YYNGEE. V was clipped by 3 bases and J by 3 bases; unmatched bases: 4. The CDR3 consists of 15 residues. Here the CDR3 reads CASSATSGLTDTQYF. CDR3 DNA sequence: TGTGCCAGCAGCGCGACTAGCGGGTTGACAGATACGCAGTATTTT. Full variable domain (remainder filled in from reference TRBV9 and TRBJ2-3): DSGVTQTPKHLITATGQRVTLRCSPRSGDLSVYWYQQSLDQGLQFLIQYYNGEERAKGNILERFSAQQFPDLHSELNLSSLELGDSALYFCASSATSGLTDTQYFGPGTRLTVL.

This chain links TRBV6-5 with TRBJ1-1; D not resolved. The length of the CDR3 is 11 residues. Germline lookup yields CDR1 MNHEY and CDR2 SVGAGI. Trimming shortened V by 10 bases and J by 4 bases, and 10 bases separated the two germline ends. This CDR3 reads CATFTPTEAFF. The CDR3 nucleotides are TGTGCCACCTTTACTCCCACTGAAGCTTTCTTT.

The chain links TRBV12-5 to TRBJ1-1; D remains unclear. The CDR3 runs to 13 residues. V was clipped by 7 bases and J by 0 bases, with 9 bases between them. From germline, CDR1 is LGHNT and CDR2 FRNRAP. CDR3 loop: CASANGMNTEAFF. In nucleotides, the CDR3 is TGTGCTAGTGCAAACGGTATGAACACTGAAGCTTTCTTT.

The gene calls are TRBV28 and TRBJ2-7; TRBD2 matches at 9 bases. The CDR3 totals 15 residues. Germline-derived CDR1 and CDR2 are MDHEN and SYDVKM. The ends lost 8 bases at V and 3 bases at J; junction bases unmatched: 11. The CDR3 reads CASRVRLAGIYEQYF. CDR3 coding DNA: TGTGCCAGCCGTGTTCGGCTAGCGGGAATCTACGAGCAGTACTTC. Filled out from reference TRBV28 and TRBJ2-7, the complete variable domain reads DVKVTQSSRYLVKRTGEKVFLECVQDMDHENMFWYRQDPGLGLRLIYFSYDVKMKEKGDIPEGYSVSREKKERFSLILESASTNQTSMYLCASRVRLAGIYEQYFGPGTRLTVT.

This clone was detected once. CDR3 sequence reads: CASSPHSSYEQYF. The CDR3 DNA reads TGTGCCAGCAGCCCCCATAGCTCCTACGAGCAGTACTTC. The chain recombines TRBV9 with TRBJ2-7, with D unresolved. V lost 4 bases, J lost 0 bases, and 8 bases lay in between. The CDR3 is 13 residues long. Germline V gives CDR1 SGDLS, CDR2 YYNGEE.

The V call is TRBV7-9, the J call TRBJ2-1; TRBD2 agrees at 7 bases. The CDR3 extends over 16 amino acids. Germline CDR1 reads SEHNR; CDR2 reads FQNEAQ (reference sequence). With V trimmed by 1 base and J by 1 base, 4 bases remained unmatched. CDR3 DNA sequence: TGTGCCAGCAGCTTAGTGGGCGGGAGTTCCTACAATGAGCAGTTCTTC. Translation gives CASSLVGGSSYNEQFF.

This rearrangement joins TRBV15 to TRBJ1-5; D remains unclear. This CDR3 comprises 18 residues. CDR1 is LNHNV and CDR2 is YYDKDF in the germline V gene (reference sequence). V dropped 2 bases and J dropped 0 bases, with 17 bases sitting between them. The CDR3 DNA is TGTGCCACCAGCAGAAGTATCAGGCAGATTGATAGCAATCAGCCCCAGCATTTT. It is translated as CATSRSIRQIDSNQPQHF.

The chain recombines TRBV19 with TRBJ2-5, with 7 positions matching TRBD2. This CDR3 comprises 15 residues. The V gene's germline CDR1 is LNHDA and CDR2 SQIVND (reference sequence). V lost 2 bases and J lost 4; bases outside the gene matches: 7. For the CDR3, the DNA is TGTGCCAGTAGTATACTGACTAGCTCCGGAGAGACCCAGTACTTC. Encoded protein: CASSILTSSGETQYF.

The gene calls are TRBV20-1 and TRBJ1-4; no clear D. Germline V gene sequence: CDR1 DFQATT, CDR2 SNEGSKA (reference sequence). The CDR3 is 10 amino acids. V lost 7 bases and J lost 8, with 8 bases in between. CDR3: CSVSDEKLFF. In nucleotides, the CDR3 is TGCAGTGTCAGCGACGAAAAACTGTTTTTT.

The chain employs TRBV14 and TRBJ1-1; 10 positions agree with TRBD1. V shed 4 bases and J 10 bases; nucleotides not matched to a gene: 9. Per the germline V gene, CDR1 is SGHDN and CDR2 is FVKESK. The CDR3 covers 14 residues. The CDR3 region has the DNA TGTGCCAGCAGCCCGGGACAGGGGTTCGTAGGAGCTTTCTTT. Translation gives CASSPGQGFVGAFF.

CDR3 region: CASSLATGSGTEAFF. CDR3 DNA sequence: TGTGCCAGCAGCTTAGCGACAGGGAGTGGCACTGAAGCTTTCTTT. The J gene is TRBJ1-1, the V gene TRBV7-2; 7 bases match TRBD1. In germline, CDR1 is SGHTA, CDR2 FQGNSA. The CDR3 spans 15 residues. V gave up 0 bases and J gave up 4 bases; unmatched junction bases: 5.

The chain employs TRBV7-6 and TRBJ2-1; maybe TRBD2 (5 bases). Germline V lookup: CDR1 SGHVS, CDR2 FNYEAQ. With 1 base removed from V and 8 bases from J, the gap between germline ends came to 6 bases. The CDR3 length is 12 residues. The CDR3 here is CASSLGGDEQFF. The CDR3, as DNA: TGTGCCAGCAGCTTAGGGGGAGATGAGCAGTTCTTC.

V and J are TRBV6-1 and TRBJ1-4; D remains ambiguous. The CDR3 is 14 residues long. Germline V gene data show CDR1 as MNHNS and CDR2 as SASEGT. V lost 6 bases and J 3 bases, leaving 11 bases between the germline ends. The CDR3 DNA is TGTGCCAGCAGCACCCCGAGGGCTAATGAAAAACTGTTTTTT. Its translation is CASSTPRANEKLFF.

The chain recombines TRBV6-1 with TRBJ1-1; 7 nucleotides align to TRBD1. From germline, CDR1 is MNHNS and CDR2 SASEGT. Trimming took 7 bases from V and 6 from J; bases not matched to a gene: 8. The CDR3 runs 13 residues. The CDR3 loop reads CASNQYRGPEAFF. DNA of the CDR3: TGTGCCAGCAATCAATACAGGGGCCCTGAAGCTTTCTTT.

This clone was recorded a few times. The chain is built from TRBV5-5 and TRBJ1-2; D remains unclear. The V and J ends lost 0 bases and 4 bases respectively, with 16 bases between them. The CDR3 extends over 16 amino acids. CDR1 is SGHKS and CDR2 is YYEKEE in the germline V gene (reference sequence). The chain's CDR3 is CASSLDEPQRLYGYTF. The CDR3 nucleotides read TGTGCCAGCAGCTTGGACGAGCCTCAGCGACTCTATGGCTACACCTTC.

This clone was observed a single time. The V call is TRBV6-5, the J call TRBJ2-2; D not resolved. The V and J ends lost 0 bases and 1 base respectively, with 6 bases between them. The CDR3 is 15 residues long. The germline V gene has CDR1 MNHEY and CDR2 SVGAGI. Written as DNA, the CDR3 is TGTGCCAGCAGTTACTCGAGTTGGAACACCGGGGAGCTGTTTTTT. Its protein is CASSYSSWNTGELFF.

The V and J genes are TRBV10-3 and TRBJ2-3; TRBD1 agrees at 10 bases. This CDR3 is 14 amino acids long. J gave up 6 bases and V 7 bases, and 7 bases lay outside the gene matches. Germline V gives CDR1 ENHRY, CDR2 SYGVKD. The chain's CDR3 is CAITKTGGEDTQYF. The CDR3 DNA follows: TGTGCCATCACTAAGACAGGGGGCGAGGATACGCAGTATTTT.